Each of the 17 T cell receptor beta chains below was sequenced from the same sample in a study of T cells in women clearing cervical HPV infection. TCRdb's table, derived via immunoSEQ multiplex PCR, lists solely in-frame clones and lacks some. Its table records 10,000 to 15,000 clones. The specimen sequenced was blood buffy coat. The receptors originated from a woman aged 18 to 75 with a cervical HPV16 infection that either progressed to CIN3+ or cleared (not recorded which).

Note on this clone: The read gets to within 3 residues of the CDR3 end, and the germline J gene fills in the rest. V and J are TRBV7-9 and TRBJ1-6; perhaps TRBD1 as D (6 bases). Trimming cost V 4 bases and J 8 bases, with 15 bases left between them. CDR1 is SEHNR and CDR2 is FQNEAQ in the germline V gene (reference sequence). The CDR3 spans 15 residues. CDR3 DNA (partial): TGTGCCAGCAGCTCACCCGGGACAACTCATTCACCC. It codes for CASSSPGTTHSP. The CDR3 as a whole reads CASSSPGTTHSPLHF.

In the case of this clone: The read ends 3 residues shy of where the CDR3 ends; the end is completed using the germline J gene. The genes are TRBV5-6 and TRBJ2-3, with a possible D match to TRBD2 (6 bases). Germline V gene data show CDR1 as SGHDT and CDR2 as YYEEEE. CDR3 length: 13 residues. The CDR3 is CASSFGGNQPQYF. Partial CDR3 DNA: TGTGCCAGCAGCTTTGGGGGGAATCAGCCG.

Regarding this clone: The read falls 3 residues short of the CDR3 end, and the missing part is taken from the germline J gene. The chain recombines TRBV7-9 with TRBJ2-5; the D gene is possibly TRBD2 (6 bases). Trimming shortened V by 5 bases and J by 1 base, and 14 bases separated the two germline ends. CDR3 size: 15 residues. Germline V gives CDR1 SEHNR, CDR2 FQNEAQ (reference sequence). The covered CDR3 bases are TGTGCCAGCAGCCCTGAAAGGAGGGGCCAAGAGACC. Amino acids: CASSPERRGQET. The CDR3 in full is CASSPERRGQETQYF.

As for this clone: The CDR3 end is not reached by the read, which stops 3 residues before it; the germline J gene fills it in. The chain employs TRBV29-1 and TRBJ2-5, with TRBD2 matching over 12 bases. V gave up 6 bases and J gave up 5 bases; unmatched junction bases: 10. The CDR3 loop spans 15 amino acids. Germline values: CDR1 SQVTM, CDR2 ANQGSEA. This CDR3 reads CSVSTSGGPGETQYF. The DNA read from the CDR3 is TGCAGCGTGTCGACTAGCGGGGGACCGGGTGAGACC.

To note about this clone: From the germline J gene comes the end of the CDR3, since the read stops 3 residues before it. The chain uses TRBV12-3 or TRBV12-4 and TRBJ2-7; 11 bases are shared with TRBD2. The length of the CDR3 is 17 residues. V lost 4 bases, J lost 2 bases, and 10 bases stayed unmatched. CDR3 DNA (partial): TGTGCCAGCAGTTCCGATACTAGCGGGGGTAAAACCTACGAG. Its protein is CASSSDTSGGKTYE. The whole CDR3 reads CASSSDTSGGKTYEQYF.

With respect to this clone: The CDR3 end lies 3 residues beyond the end of the read and is filled in from the germline J gene. The chain employs TRBV18 and TRBJ2-7; the match to TRBD2 covers 10 bases. The CDR3 length is 16 residues. Unmatched junction bases numbered 6, after V lost 3 bases and J lost 1 base. Germline loops: CDR1 KGHSH, CDR2 LQKENI. CDR3 DNA, as far as it was read: TGTGCCAGCTCACCCCCTAGCGGGGGCGTTTCCTACGAG. It specifies CASSPPSGGVSYE. The full CDR3 protein reads CASSPPSGGVSYEQYF.

On this clone: The read stops 3 residues short of the end of the CDR3; the missing end is completed from the germline J gene. V is TRBV2 and J is TRBJ1-2; D is possibly TRBD1 (5 bases). V was pared by 6 bases and J by 5 bases, with 10 bases between. Looked up from germline, CDR1 is SNHLY and CDR2 is FYNNEI. The CDR3 length is 12 residues. Partial CDR3 DNA: TGTGCCAGCAGCTTGGGGGGTTATGGC. Its translation: CASSLGGYG. The entire CDR3 protein reads CASSLGGYGYTF.

As regards this clone: Relative to the germline gene, one junction end is altered; a read error may explain this. With the read ending 3 residues before the CDR3 end, the germline J gene is used to fill in that end. The chain recombines TRBV4-2 with TRBJ2-5, with 8 bases fitting TRBD1. The CDR3 has 14 amino acids. Per the germline V gene, CDR1 is LGHNA and CDR2 is YNFKEQ. The part of the CDR3 DNA that was read is TGCGCCAGCAGCCGTACACAGGGGGGCGAGACC. Protein product: CASSRTQGGET. The full CDR3 protein reads CASSRTQGGETQYF.

Note on this clone: With the read ending 3 residues before the CDR3 end, the germline J gene is used to fill in that end. The chain carries TRBV29-1 and TRBJ1-1; perhaps TRBD1 as D (5 bases). V was cut by 4 bases and J by 2 bases, with 11 bases left in between. CDR1 SQVTM and CDR2 ANQGSEA come from the germline V gene. The length of the CDR3 is 13 residues. The CDR3 protein is CSVAGRVNTEAFF. Incomplete CDR3 DNA: TGCAGCGTTGCTGGCAGGGTTAACACTGAA.

The CDR3 spells CASSLLPRAYNEQFF. CDR3 bases read: TGTGCCAGCAGCCTCCTCCCGAGGGCATACAATGAG. The rearrangement joins TRBV7-2 to TRBJ2-1, with a weak D call TRBD2 (5 bases). The sequenced fragment ends 3 residues before the CDR3 boundary, so the rest is inferred from the germline J gene. Germline V CDR1 and CDR2: SGHTA, FQGNSA. CDR3 length: 15 amino acids. V was cut by 5 bases and J by 4 bases, with 15 bases left in between.

Notes on this clone: The CDR3 end is not reached by the read, which stops 3 residues before it; the germline J gene fills it in. The genes are TRBV20-1 and TRBJ1-1, with D unresolved. V dropped 2 bases and J dropped 4 bases, with 11 bases sitting between them. The germline gives CDR1 DFQATT, CDR2 SNEGSKA (reference sequence). The CDR3 is 13 residues long. This chain's CDR3 is CSARPAPGTEAFF. CDR3 DNA (partial): TGCAGTGCTAGACCCGCCCCGGGCACTGAA.

Comment on this clone: The observed sequence ends 3 residues before the CDR3 terminus, with the missing tail filled in from the germline J gene. The chain has TRBV7-7 and TRBJ2-5, with D perhaps matching TRBD1 (5 bases). Germline values: CDR1 SSHAT, CDR2 FNYEAQ (reference sequence). V lost 1 base and J 2 bases, leaving 11 bases between the germline ends. CDR3 size: 15 residues. CDR3 loop: CASSLGAGYQETQYF. The sequenced CDR3 bases are TGTGCCAGCAGCTTAGGTGCAGGGTATCAAGAGACC. The whole variable domain, filled in from reference TRBV7-7 and TRBJ2-5, reads GAGVSQSPRYKVTKRGQDVTLRCDPISSHATLYWYQQALGQGPEFLTYFNYEAQPDKSGLPSDRFSAERPEGSISTLTIQRTEQRDSAMYRCASSLGAGYQETQYFGPGTRLLVL.

Regarding this clone: Read sequence stops 3 residues before the CDR3 end, and the germline J gene provides the missing end. V is TRBV6-2 or TRBV6-3 and J is TRBJ1-1, with TRBD1 identical over 7 bases. The CDR3 sequence is 12 residues long. Germline V gene lookup returns CDR1 MNHEY and CDR2 SVGEGT. Trimming removed 6 bases from V and 7 bases from J; junction bases left unmatched: 5. CDR3 DNA, as far as it was read: TGTGCCAGCAGCTTGACAGGGTATGAA. Its translation is CASSLTGYE. The full CDR3 is CASSLTGYEAFF.

Partial CDR3 DNA: TGTGCCAGCAGCCCAGGGGGCCGGGATGAAAAG. It translates to CASSPGGRDEK. The CDR3 in full is CASSPGGRDEKLFF. The chain links TRBV14 to TRBJ2-2; 8 bases fit TRBD1. Read coverage stops 3 residues before the CDR3 terminus; the germline J gene supplies the remainder. This CDR3 contains 14 residues. CDR1 is SGHDN and CDR2 is FVKESK in the germline V gene.

Of note for this clone: The CDR3 end is not reached by the read, which stops 3 residues before it; the germline J gene fills it in. The gene calls are TRBV5-1 and TRBJ1-1; a weak D match, TRBD1 (5 bases). Germline CDR1 SGHRS, CDR2 YFSETQ. This CDR3 comprises 14 residues. The germline V and J ends were trimmed by 0 bases and 1 base, with 7 bases remaining between them. The CDR3 DNA, read in part, is TGCGCCAGCAGCTTGGAAGGACAGAACACTGAA. Protein: CASSLEGQNTE. The whole CDR3 is CASSLEGQNTEAFF.

Comments on this clone: From the germline J gene comes the end of the CDR3, since the read stops 3 residues before it. This sequence joins TRBV5-1 and TRBJ2-7, with 10 bases matching TRBD1. The CDR3 loop spans 15 amino acids. V shed 4 bases and J 1 base; nucleotides not matched to a gene: 5. Germline V gene sequence: CDR1 SGHRS, CDR2 YFSETQ. The covered CDR3 bases are TGCGCCAGCAGCAGGGCGGGACAGGGGTCCTACGAG. Its translation is CASSRAGQGSYE. The CDR3 as a whole reads CASSRAGQGSYEQYF. The whole variable domain, remainder taken from reference TRBV5-1 and TRBJ2-7, is KAGVTQTPRYLIKTRGQQVTLSCSPISGHRSVSWYQQTPGQGLQFLFEYFSETQRNKGNFPGRFSGRQFSNSRSEMNVSTLELGDSALYLCASSRAGQGSYEQYFGPGTRLTVT.

The CDR3 sequence is CASSTRGDSYNEQFF. The CDR3 DNA, read in part, is TGTGCCAGTAGTACTCGGGGGGACTCCTACAATGAG. The rearrangement links TRBV19 to TRBJ2-1, with TRBD2 matching 7 bases. Sequencing ends 3 residues short of the CDR3 end; the germline J gene provides the rest. In germline, CDR1 is LNHDA, CDR2 SQIVND (reference sequence). Trimming cost V 4 bases and J 0 bases; bases outside gene matches: 3. CDR3 length equals 15 residues.